This T cell receptor beta chain was documented in a study of metastatic and nonmetastatic thyroid tumors. Study in general: Peripheral blood and tumor or nodule samples from malignant and benign thyroid patients were compared. Study-wide points: As reported, TCR beta diversity in blood and tumor was significantly higher in malignant thyroid tumors than in benign nodules.

Germline CDR1 reads LNHDA; CDR2 reads SQIVND (reference sequence). The V end lost 4 bases, the J end lost 4 bases, and 9 bases lay between the germline ends. CDR3 length equals 13 residues. This clone was observed at least ten times. Its antigen is currently unknown. At the DNA level, this CDR3 is encoded by other sequences in the same sample as well. TCRdb re-called the PCR reads with MiXCR. The sample records some 11,000 clones, roughly 21% being singletons. Prior to thyroid surgery, none of the patients had received any treatment. The sequenced material came from adjacent normal tissue. V is TRBV19 and J is TRBJ2-3; D is possibly TRBD1 (5 bases). The sequence was obtained from a female donor with papillary thyroid cancer or a benign thyroid nodule (not recorded which). Some clones in this sample may be carry-over from other donors' samples. The CDR3 DNA sequence: TGTGCCAGTAGTACCCAGGGCCCAGATACGCAGTATTTT. It codes for CASSTQGPDTQYF.